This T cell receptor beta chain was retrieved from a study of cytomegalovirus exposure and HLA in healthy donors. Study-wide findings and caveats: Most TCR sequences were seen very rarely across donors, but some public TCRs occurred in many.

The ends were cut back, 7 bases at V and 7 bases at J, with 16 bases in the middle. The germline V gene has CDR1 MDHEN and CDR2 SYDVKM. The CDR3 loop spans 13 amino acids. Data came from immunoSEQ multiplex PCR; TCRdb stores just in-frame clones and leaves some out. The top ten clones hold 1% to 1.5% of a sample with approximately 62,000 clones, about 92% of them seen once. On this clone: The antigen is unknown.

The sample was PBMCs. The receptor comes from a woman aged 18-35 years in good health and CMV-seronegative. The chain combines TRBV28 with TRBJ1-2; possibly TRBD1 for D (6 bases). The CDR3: CASTLRQGFGYTF. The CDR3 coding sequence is TGTGCCAGCACTTTGAGGCAGGGGTTTGGCTACACCTTC.